This T cell receptor beta chain was retrieved from a study of cytomegalovirus exposure and HLA in healthy donors. Study summary: There were more than 350 genotyped donors. Of these, 75% to 90% fell in the genetic ancestry cluster associated with self-reported Caucasian donors. Regarding the study as a whole: Prior analysis indicated that the majority of TCR beta V segments exhibited productivity approximately 90% or approximately 30% of the time. As a later analysis revealed, most CMV-associated TCR beta chains appeared HLA-restricted.

The study ran its PCR with 60 Vbeta and 13 Jbeta primers. Libraries were prepared by immunoSEQ multiplex PCR; TCRdb keeps only in-frame clonotypes and omits some of them. In the table there are 120,000 or so clones, around three quarters of which are singletons. Comment on this clone: As yet, its antigen is unknown. The sample holds other DNA sequences that translate to the same CDR3.

Germline V CDR1 and CDR2: SGHRS, YFSETQ. V trimming: 1 base; J trimming: 5 bases; junction bases outside the gene matches: 10. The CDR3 spans 16 residues. The chain links TRBV5-1 to TRBJ2-5; 8 positions match TRBD1. Sequenced input: PBMCs. This sequence was found in a woman between 40 and 55 years old in good health and CMV-seronegative. CDR3 coding DNA: TGCGCCAGCAGCTTGCGTGGGCAGGGGGCGCGGGAGACCCAGTACTTC. Translating it yields CASSLRGQGARETQYF. The full variable domain, rest sourced from reference TRBV5-1 and TRBJ2-5, is KAGVTQTPRYLIKTRGQQVTLSCSPISGHRSVSWYQQTPGQGLQFLFEYFSETQRNKGNFPGRFSGRQFSNSRSEMNVSTLELGDSALYLCASSLRGQGARETQYFGPGTRLLVL.